The 9 T cell receptor beta chains below come from one sample, sequenced in a study of blood T cell repertoires in COVID-19. TCRdb keeps only in-frame clones here, not all; method: immunoSEQ multiplex PCR. The sample contains a few hundred thousand clones, roughly four fifths of which appear only once. Sequencing was performed on PBMCs or T cells enriched from blood (not recorded which). These receptor sequences come from a woman aged 40 to 50 with acute COVID-19.

The rearrangement links TRBV2 to TRBJ1-2, with D maybe TRBD1 (6 bases). V was cut by 11 bases and J by 6 bases, with 22 bases left in between. The CDR3 runs to 14 residues. Germline V gene sequence: CDR1 SNHLY, CDR2 FYNNEI. In DNA, the CDR3 is TGTGCCGGACCCCAGGAGCCTACAGGGAATGGCTACACCTTC. Protein product: CAGPQEPTGNGYTF.

V is TRBV19 and J is TRBJ1-6, with TRBD1 as a possible D gene (6 bases). Germline V gene lookup returns CDR1 LNHDA and CDR2 SQIVND (reference sequence). The CDR3 is 14 amino acids. V lost 5 bases, J lost 4 bases, and 9 bases lay in between. The CDR3 region is CASSPDSYNSPLHF. For the CDR3, the DNA is TGTGCCAGTAGTCCGGACAGTTATAATTCACCCCTCCACTTT.

The chain links TRBV5-1 to TRBJ2-3; D might be TRBD2 (6 bases). V was cut by 4 bases and J by 3 bases, with 12 bases left in between. CDR3 length: 14 residues. In germline, CDR1 is SGHRS, CDR2 YFSETQ. The chain's CDR3 is CASSARLVTDTQYF. CDR3 coding DNA: TGCGCCAGCAGCGCCAGACTAGTGACAGATACGCAGTATTTT.

The J gene is TRBJ1-6, the V gene TRBV18; 8 bases fit TRBD1. Germline V gene sequence: CDR1 KGHSH, CDR2 LQKENI. CDR3 length: 16 residues. V dropped 1 base and J dropped 4; count of bases not matched to a gene: 3. CDR3 sequence: CASSPLGQGYNSPLHF. The CDR3 DNA sequence: TGTGCCAGCTCACCACTTGGACAGGGTTATAATTCACCCCTCCACTTT.

The V and J genes are TRBV4-3 and TRBJ1-4; TRBD1 matches 11 bases. Germline V gene lookup returns CDR1 LGHNA and CDR2 YSLEER. V gave up 1 base and J gave up 0 bases; unmatched junction bases: 10. The CDR3 is 20 residues long. In DNA form, the CDR3 reads TGCGCCAGCAGCCAAGGTTGGACGGACAGGGGGCTCGCAACTAATGAAAAACTGTTTTTT. Translation gives CASSQGWTDRGLATNEKLFF.

This sequence joins TRBV7-2 and TRBJ1-5; 8 nucleotides match TRBD1. Germline trimming cut 5 bases from V and 5 bases from J; bases unmatched to any gene: 5. Germline V gene data show CDR1 as SGHTA and CDR2 as FQGNSA. There are 14 residues in the CDR3. CDR3 sequence (DNA): TGTGCCAGCAGCCTACAGGGGGTCTATCAGCCCCAGCATTTT. As protein: CASSLQGVYQPQHF.

This rearrangement joins TRBV10-1 to TRBJ2-7; no clear D. Trimming took 2 bases from V and 7 from J, leaving 9 bases between them. The V gene's germline CDR1 is WNHNN and CDR2 SYGVQD (reference sequence). The CDR3 is made up of 12 amino acids. The CDR3 spells CASSEGRQEQYF. The CDR3, as DNA: TGCGCCAGCAGTGAGGGCCGTCAAGAGCAGTACTTC.

The rearrangement links TRBV19 to TRBJ1-2; D remains ambiguous. The germline V gene has CDR1 LNHDA and CDR2 SQIVND (reference sequence). Trimming shortened V by 0 bases and J by 6 bases, and 17 bases separated the two germline ends. The length of the CDR3 is 16 residues. CDR3 region: CASSIDLSGLENGYTF. The DNA of the CDR3 is TGTGCCAGTAGTATAGATCTTTCAGGTCTCGAGAATGGCTACACCTTC. Looking up the rest from reference TRBV19 and TRBJ1-2 gives the full variable domain: DGGITQSPKYLFRKEGQNVTLSCEQNLNHDAMYWYRQDPGQGLRLIYYSQIVNDFQKGDIAEGYSVSREKKESFPLTVTSAQKNPTAFYLCASSIDLSGLENGYTFGSGTRLTVV.

Remarks on this clone: The sample has other DNA sequences that encode this CDR3 too. This chain joins TRBV6-5 and TRBJ2-1; 8 positions agree with TRBD2. The V gene's germline CDR1 is MNHEY and CDR2 SVGAGI. The CDR3 spans 15 residues. The V and J ends lost 5 bases and 2 bases, in that order; junction bases with no gene match: 5. The CDR3 DNA follows: TGTGCCAGCAGTCGAACTAGCGGCACCTACAATGAGCAGTTCTTC. Its translation: CASSRTSGTYNEQFF.